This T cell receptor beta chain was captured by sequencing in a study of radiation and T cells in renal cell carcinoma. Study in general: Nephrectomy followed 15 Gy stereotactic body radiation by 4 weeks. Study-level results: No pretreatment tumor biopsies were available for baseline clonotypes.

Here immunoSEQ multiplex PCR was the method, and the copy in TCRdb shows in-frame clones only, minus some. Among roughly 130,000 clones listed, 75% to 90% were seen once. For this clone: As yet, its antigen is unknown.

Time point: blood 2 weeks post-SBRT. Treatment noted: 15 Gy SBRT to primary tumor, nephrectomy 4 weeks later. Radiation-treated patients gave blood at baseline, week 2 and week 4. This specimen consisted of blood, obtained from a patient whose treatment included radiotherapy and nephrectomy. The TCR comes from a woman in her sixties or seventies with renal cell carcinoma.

The CDR3 loop reads CASSVASGAPGDTQYF. DNA for the CDR3: TGCGCCAGCAGCGTCGCTAGCGGGGCCCCCGGGGATACGCAGTATTTT. The chain couples TRBV4-1 to TRBJ2-3; 9 bases map to TRBD2. The ends lost 5 bases at V and 6 bases at J; junction bases unmatched: 12. Germline V lookup: CDR1 MGHRA, CDR2 YSYEKL. The CDR3 loop spans 16 amino acids.